Listed below are T cell receptor beta chains from one sample, sequenced in a study of blood T cell repertoires in COVID-19. TCRdb's table, derived via immunoSEQ multiplex PCR, lists solely in-frame clones and lacks some. Counted here are approximately 100,000 clones, roughly 80% occurring once; the ten biggest clones make up about 10%. Specimen: peripheral blood. The receptor set was obtained from an elderly woman with acute or convalescent COVID-19. Each CDR3 is given with its conserved first and last residue. D genes are given only for firm matches. The size of a clone is reported for some rows only, either as once, few or many, or as a class for expanded clones.

V,size,J,D,DNA,CDR3
TRBV6-4,.,TRBJ1-5,.,TGTGCCAGCAGTGGATCAAGGGAGGTCCAGCATTTT,CASSGSREVQHF
TRBV30,.,TRBJ1-5,.,TGTGCCTGGAGTGGGGCGGACAGAAATCAGCCCCAGCATTTT,CAWSGADRNQPQHF
TRBV5-4,.,TRBJ2-2,.,TGTGCCAGCAGCTTGCAGGGGCGTATCGGGGGGGAGCTGTTTTTT,CASSLQGRIGGELFF
TRBV2,.,TRBJ1-4,TRBD1,TGTGCCAGCAGTGAAGCCGTACAGGGGTCTAATGAAAAACTGTTTTTT,CASSEAVQGSNEKLFF
TRBV4-3,.,TRBJ1-3,.,TGCGCCAGCAGCCAGTCTATAAGCTCTGGAAACACCATATATTTT,CASSQSISSGNTIYF
TRBV7-9,.,TRBJ2-2,.,TGTGCCAGCAGCTTAGCGCAGGGCCACACCGGGGAGCTGTTTTTT,CASSLAQGHTGELFF
TRBV28,.,TRBJ1-2,TRBD1,TGTGCCAGCAGTTTGGCCGCCCTACAGGGGGCGAACTATGGCTACACCTTC,CASSLAALQGANYGYTF
TRBV18,.,TRBJ2-7,.,TGTGCCAGCTCAACAGGGAACTACGAGCAGTACTTC,CASSTGNYEQYF
TRBV9,.,TRBJ1-6,TRBD1,TGTGCCAGCAGCAGTGGACAGGGGGGGAAAGATAATTCACCCCTCCACTTT,CASSSGQGGKDNSPLHF
TRBV5-1,.,TRBJ2-3,TRBD2,TGCGCCAGCAGCGACGGACTAGCGGGTCGGGCAGGGGCGCAGTATTTT,CASSDGLAGRAGAQYF
TRBV29-1,once,TRBJ1-2,TRBD1,TGCAGCGCCTGGGACAGGGGCCTTGGCTACACCTTC,CSAWDRGLGYTF
TRBV7-9,.,TRBJ2-5,TRBD1,TGTGCCAGCAGCCCCCGGACAGGGCAAGAGACCCAGTACTTC,CASSPRTGQETQYF
TRBV3-1/TRBV3-2,.,TRBJ1-2,TRBD1,TGTGCCAGCAGCCAAGATCGGGGTACAGGGGGCGGCTACACCTTC,CASSQDRGTGGGYTF
TRBV2,once,TRBJ2-5,TRBD2,TGTGCCAGCAGTGAAGGACTAGCGGGGGGTCAAGAGACCCAGTACTTC,CASSEGLAGGQETQYF
TRBV12-5,.,TRBJ2-5,TRBD2,TGTGCTAGTGCCAGACTAGCGGGGGGATCGTTGCCGGAGACCCAGTACTTC,CASARLAGGSLPETQYF
TRBV5-6,once,TRBJ1-6,TRBD1,TGTGCCAGCAGCTTGTCCCGGGACAGGGGAAATTCACCCCTCCACTTT,CASSLSRDRGNSPLHF
TRBV2,few,TRBJ1-5,TRBD1,TGTGCCAGCACCGGGACAGGGCCGAGGGGCAATCAGCCCCAGCATTTT,CASTGTGPRGNQPQHF
TRBV28,.,TRBJ2-5,TRBD1,TGTGCCAGCAGTTTCCTAGTCCGGACAGGGAACCCCCCCAGGGAGACCCAGTACTTC,CASSFLVRTGNPPRETQYF
TRBV10-1,.,TRBJ2-1,TRBD1,TGCGCCAGCAGCGACAGGACAGGGGTGAACAATGAGCAGTTCTTC,CASSDRTGVNNEQFF
TRBV11-2,.,TRBJ2-3,.,TGTGCCAGCAGCTCATCAACGGGACACCGCCGTTCAGATACGCAGTATTTT,CASSSSTGHRRSDTQYF
TRBV2,.,TRBJ2-3,TRBD2,TGTGCCAGCAGGCCTCGGACTAGCGGGGGGGATACGCAGTATTTT,CASRPRTSGGDTQYF
TRBV6-5,.,TRBJ1-2,.,TGTGCCAGCAGGCTTACAGGGAACTATGGCTACACCTTC,CASRLTGNYGYTF
TRBV5-4,.,TRBJ2-5,.,TGTGCCAGCAGCCATACAAGGGCCCGGGGAGTTGAGACCCAGTACTTC,CASSHTRARGVETQYF
TRBV7-9,.,TRBJ2-1,TRBD1,TGTGCCAGCAGGCCACAGACAGGGCTCCACAATGAGCAGTTCTTC,CASRPQTGLHNEQFF
TRBV4-1,once,TRBJ2-5,TRBD1,TGCGCCAGCAGCCCCAATGGACGGGACAGGGAGACCCAGTACTTC,CASSPNGRDRETQYF
TRBV28,.,TRBJ1-1,TRBD1,TGTGCCAGCAGTTACCGGGACAGGGCAGCTTTCTTT,CASSYRDRAAFF
TRBV25-1,.,TRBJ1-1,TRBD1,TGTGCCAGCAGTGCCGACAGGGGAGCCAACACTGAAGCTTTCTTT,CASSADRGANTEAFF
TRBV2,.,TRBJ1-2,TRBD1,TGTGCCAGCGGCACCGGGACAGCAAACTATGGCTACACCTTC,CASGTGTANYGYTF
TRBV6-5,.,TRBJ2-1,TRBD1,TGTGCCACCGCCCTCGCGTGGACAGGGAACAATGAGCAGTTCTTC,CATALAWTGNNEQFF
TRBV6-5,.,TRBJ1-6,TRBD1,TGTGCCAGCGGACAGGGTGTGCCCTATAATTCACCCCTCCACTTT,CASGQGVPYNSPLHF
TRBV6-6,.,TRBJ1-1,.,TGTGCCAGCAGTTACTCGAGCCCTGAAGCTTTCTTT,CASSYSSPEAFF
TRBV28,.,TRBJ1-1,.,TGTGCCAGCAGTTTATCCCCCTTCCGCACATTGAACACTGAAGCTTTCTTT,CASSLSPFRTLNTEAFF
TRBV6-6,once,TRBJ1-5,.,TGTGCCAGCACTACTACGGGTCAGCCCCAGCATTTT,CASTTTGQPQHF
TRBV25-1,.,TRBJ2-7,TRBD2,TGTGCCAGCAGTGATTTTACCGGGAGGGACGAGCAGTACTTC,CASSDFTGRDEQYF
TRBV30,.,TRBJ1-5,.,TGTGCCTGGACTCAGGGTGTGGGAAGCAATCAGCCCCAGCATTTT,CAWTQGVGSNQPQHF
TRBV7-9,.,TRBJ2-5,.,TGTGCCAGCAGCTTATTGCGGGTCGGACAAGAGACCCAGTACTTC,CASSLLRVGQETQYF
TRBV7-9,.,TRBJ2-7,TRBD1,TGTGCCAGCAGCTCAAACTCACAGGGGAAGCAGTACTTC,CASSSNSQGKQYF
TRBV11-3,.,TRBJ2-1,TRBD2,TGTGCCAGCAGCTTAGTTAGCGGGGGATCCTACAATGAGCAGTTCTTC,CASSLVSGGSYNEQFF
TRBV30,.,TRBJ1-3,.,TGTGCCTGGAGTGGGGGGGTTTACTCTGGAAACACCATATATTTT,CAWSGGVYSGNTIYF
TRBV5-6,.,TRBJ2-5,.,TGTGCCAGCAGCTTGTGGGAGACCGGTCCGGAGACCCAGTACTTC,CASSLWETGPETQYF
TRBV6-1,.,TRBJ1-5,.,TGTGCCAGCAGTGAAAGGGGCGGATCCCAGCCCCAGCATTTT,CASSERGGSQPQHF